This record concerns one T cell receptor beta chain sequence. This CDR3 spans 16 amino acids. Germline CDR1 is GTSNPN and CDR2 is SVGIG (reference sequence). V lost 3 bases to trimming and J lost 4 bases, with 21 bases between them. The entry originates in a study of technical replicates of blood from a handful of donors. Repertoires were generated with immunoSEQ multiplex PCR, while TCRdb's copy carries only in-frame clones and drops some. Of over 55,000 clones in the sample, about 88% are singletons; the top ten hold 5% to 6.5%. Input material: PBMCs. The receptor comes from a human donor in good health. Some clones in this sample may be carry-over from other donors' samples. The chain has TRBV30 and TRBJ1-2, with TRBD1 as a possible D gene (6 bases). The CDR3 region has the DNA TGTGCCTGGAGGGCGTGGGCCATGGACAGAGCCTATGGCTACACCTTC. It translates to CAWRAWAMDRAYGYTF.